These 27 T cell receptor beta chains were sequenced from one sample in a study of T cells after yellow fever vaccination. TCRdb independently ran MiXCR on the 5' RACE reads; one entry per CDR3 protein. In the table there are hundreds of thousands of distinct CDR3 sequences, roughly 12% of which are singletons. The sample consisted of PBMCs, taken on the day of the yellow fever booster vaccination. All receptors derive from a man aged 25 to 45 who received the YFV17D yellow fever vaccine.

V usage is TRBV29-1 and J usage is TRBJ2-1; the match to TRBD2 covers 12 bases. Germline V gene data show CDR1 as SQVTM and CDR2 as ANQGSEA. This CDR3 spans 13 amino acids. Unmatched junction bases numbered 4, after V lost 4 bases and J lost 9 bases. The CDR3 sequence: CSVVETSGSEQFF. The CDR3 DNA sequence: TGCAGCGTTGTCGAGACTAGCGGGAGTGAGCAGTTCTTC.

This sequence joins TRBV6-1 and TRBJ2-2; a weak D match, TRBD1 (5 bases). Germline values: CDR1 MNHNS, CDR2 SASEGT. V was clipped by 6 bases and J by 4 bases, with 9 bases between them. The CDR3 is made up of 13 amino acids. The CDR3 loop is CASRTAGTGELFF. The CDR3 DNA reads TGTGCCAGCAGGACAGCTGGCACCGGGGAGCTGTTTTTT.

This rearrangement joins TRBV30 to TRBJ2-7; the match to TRBD2 covers 8 bases. With 1 base clipped from V and 2 bases from J, the junction kept 7 bases outside the gene matches. Germline CDR1 and CDR2: GTSNPN and SVGIG (reference sequence). The CDR3 spans 15 residues. The chain's CDR3 is CAWSGGLAGAYEQYF. The CDR3 DNA follows: TGTGCCTGGAGTGGTGGGCTAGCGGGTGCCTACGAGCAGTACTTC.

This clonotype was found a few times. The J gene is TRBJ1-4, the V gene TRBV30, with 11 nucleotides matching TRBD1. The CDR3 covers 15 residues. Germline assignment: CDR1 GTSNPN and CDR2 SVGIG (reference sequence). The trim removed 2 bases at V and 13 bases at J, leaving 12 bases unmatched. The CDR3 sequence: CAWSSTGTGGRRLFF. DNA for the CDR3: TGTGCCTGGAGTTCCACCGGGACAGGGGGTAGGAGACTGTTTTTT.

The CDR3 DNA sequence: TGTGCCAGTAGTAGAACGGGAGCATTCGAGGAGCAGTTCTTC. It specifies CASSRTGAFEEQFF. This sequence joins TRBV19 and TRBJ2-1; D possibly corresponds to TRBD2 (6 bases). CDR3 length: 14 residues. Trimming pared 4 bases from V and 10 bases from J, leaving 17 bases between. CDR1 is LNHDA, CDR2 SQIVND, per germline (reference sequence).

This clonotype has just a few counts. The J gene is TRBJ2-2, the V gene TRBV20-1; tentative D call: TRBD2 (5 bases). The germline V and J ends were trimmed by 3 bases and 4 bases, with 12 bases remaining between them. The germline gives CDR1 DFQATT, CDR2 SNEGSKA (reference sequence). The CDR3 is made up of 14 amino acids. CDR3 protein: CSASPSQGTGELFF. As DNA, the CDR3 is TGCAGTGCTAGTCCTAGCCAAGGCACCGGGGAGCTGTTTTTT.

The gene calls are TRBV4-3 and TRBJ2-3; D is ambiguous. The V and J ends lost 8 bases and 2 bases respectively, with 17 bases between them. This CDR3 has 15 amino acids. Germline CDR1 and CDR2: LGHNA and YSLEER. The CDR3 sequence: CASRESHFLTDTQYF. CDR3 DNA sequence: TGCGCCAGCCGTGAGAGCCACTTCCTCACAGATACGCAGTATTTT.

A few counts support this clonotype. The V gene is TRBV14, the J gene TRBJ1-6; no definite D call. V was cut by 0 bases and J by 9 bases, with 9 bases left in between. CDR1 and CDR2 from the germline V gene are SGHDN and FVKESK. This CDR3 spans 14 amino acids. This CDR3 reads CASSQDRWSSPLHF. The CDR3 DNA is TGTGCCAGCAGCCAAGATCGGTGGAGTTCACCCCTCCACTTT.

In this sample, this clonotype turned up a few times. V is TRBV29-1 and J is TRBJ2-7; 9 positions agree with TRBD2. J was trimmed by 7 bases and V by 7 bases; bases with no gene match: 11. Germline V gives CDR1 SQVTM, CDR2 ANQGSEA. This CDR3 comprises 13 residues. CDR3 in amino acids: CSAVLAGIGEQYF. CDR3 nucleotide sequence: TGCAGCGCCGTGCTAGCGGGGATTGGAGAGCAGTACTTC.

The chain combines TRBV12-3 or TRBV12-4 with TRBJ2-2; D is unresolved. The CDR3 extends over 13 amino acids. V was shortened by 2 bases and J by 7 bases, with 8 bases between the two germline ends. Written as DNA, the CDR3 is TGTGCCAGCAGTTTACGAGTTGGCGGGGAGCTGTTTTTT. This encodes CASSLRVGGELFF.

This clonotype turned up a few times. The CDR3 sequence: CASSFTREGRTDTQYF. CDR3 bases: TGTGCCAGCAGCTTCACACGGGAGGGGCGCACAGATACGCAGTATTTT. The genes are TRBV7-8 and TRBJ2-3; the match to TRBD2 covers 8 bases. CDR1 SGHVS and CDR2 FQNEAQ come from the germline V gene. Trimming removed 3 bases from V and 1 base from J; junction bases left unmatched: 6. The CDR3 sequence is 16 residues long.

The V and J genes are TRBV9 and TRBJ2-1; 9 bases are shared with TRBD2. The CDR3 sequence is 19 residues long. CDR1 is SGDLS and CDR2 is YYNGEE in the germline V gene. V lost 3 bases, J lost 2 bases, and 15 bases stayed unmatched. DNA of the CDR3: TGTGCCAGCAGCGCCCCCGAGGCCCTAGCGGGGAAACCCTACAATGAGCAGTTCTTC. Encoded protein: CASSAPEALAGKPYNEQFF.

This clonotype was picked up a small number of times. The chain combines TRBV5-1 with TRBJ2-6; D gene unclear. V was pared by 5 bases and J by 0 bases, with 9 bases between. CDR3 size: 15 residues. Germline V CDR1 and CDR2: SGHRS, YFSETQ. This chain's CDR3 is CASRGLLSGANVLTF. CDR3 nucleotides: TGCGCCAGCAGGGGCCTACTCTCTGGGGCCAACGTCCTGACTTTC.

The chain couples TRBV21-1 to TRBJ2-2; TRBD1 reflects the table's D call only, with no check against the DNA. TRBV21-1 represents a pseudogene. CDR3 size: 16 residues. CDR3 sequence: CASRGHLQGSTGELFF. DNA of the CDR3: TGTGCCAGTAGAGGACACCTCCAAGGGAGCACCGGGGAGCTGTTTTTT.

In its sample, this clonotype was seen a few times. J is TRBJ2-3 and V is TRBV18; the match to TRBD2 covers 12 bases. The CDR3 has 18 residues. Germline CDR1 KGHSH, CDR2 LQKENI. V gave up 5 bases and J gave up 4 bases; unmatched junction bases: 13. The CDR3: CASSSGLAGSRRADTQYF. The CDR3 DNA reads TGTGCCAGCTCATCCGGACTAGCGGGAAGCAGGAGAGCAGATACGCAGTATTTT.

A few counts support this clonotype. The chain employs TRBV5-6 and TRBJ2-1; TRBD2 matches 9 bases. CDR1 is SGHDT and CDR2 is YYEEEE in the germline V gene. Losses at the gene ends were 0 bases for V and 4 bases for J; bases not matched to a gene: 5. This CDR3 contains 16 residues. The CDR3 is CASSLVAGVHYNEQFF. The DNA for the CDR3 is TGTGCCAGCAGCTTGGTAGCGGGAGTCCATTACAATGAGCAGTTCTTC. Supplemented by reference TRBV5-6 and TRBJ2-1, the full variable domain reads DAGVTQSPTHLIKTRGQQVTLRCSPKSGHDTVSWYQQALGQGPQFIFQYYEEEERQRGNFPDRFSGHQFPNYSSELNVNALLLGDSALYLCASSLVAGVHYNEQFFGPGTRLTVL.

This clonotype was seen a handful of times. V gene TRBV29-1 combines with J gene TRBJ2-1, with 8 bases that match TRBD2. Germline V lookup: CDR1 SQVTM, CDR2 ANQGSEA. After removal of 4 bases from V and 8 bases from J, the junction contained 7 bases not matched to a gene. The CDR3 covers 13 residues. CDR3 sequence: CSVAAGEGHEQFF. DNA for the CDR3: TGCAGCGTTGCAGCGGGAGAGGGGCATGAGCAGTTCTTC.

This clonotype was seen a few times. The chain employs TRBV19 and TRBJ2-3; tentatively, D is TRBD2 (5 bases). The germline V and J ends were trimmed by 4 bases and 6 bases, with 11 bases remaining between them. The CDR3 spans 13 residues. Per germline, CDR1 LNHDA and CDR2 SQIVND (reference sequence). DNA of the CDR3: TGTGCCAGTAGTAGGTCGGGGTCGGATACGCAGTATTTT. Protein: CASSRSGSDTQYF.

The table lists this clonotype with a few counts. The V gene is TRBV7-2, the J gene TRBJ2-3; D remains ambiguous. The CDR3 sequence is 14 residues long. V lost 5 bases, J lost 6 bases, and 15 bases lay in between. Germline V gene data show CDR1 as SGHTA and CDR2 as FQGNSA. The CDR3 DNA sequence: TGTGCCAGCAGCCCACAAACAGATCGGGATACGCAGTATTTT. It specifies CASSPQTDRDTQYF.

This rearrangement joins TRBV25-1 to TRBJ2-1, with 9 nucleotides matching TRBD2. The V and J ends lost 1 base and 4 bases, in that order; junction bases with no gene match: 8. The CDR3 loop spans 17 amino acids. Germline assignment: CDR1 MGHDK and CDR2 SYGVNS. The CDR3 DNA sequence: TGTGCCAGCAGTGAATCCGGGGCTAGCGGGGTATACAATGAGCAGTTCTTC. This encodes CASSESGASGVYNEQFF.

In its sample, this clonotype was seen a few times. The chain is built from TRBV12-3 or TRBV12-4 and TRBJ2-7; maybe TRBD2 (5 bases). This CDR3 has 14 amino acids. Trimming pared 6 bases from V and 2 bases from J, leaving 14 bases between. The CDR3 nucleotides read TGTGCCAGCAGCAAGATGGACTTTACCTACGAGCAGTACTTC. This codes for CASSKMDFTYEQYF.

The sample holds a few counts of this clonotype. CDR3 DNA sequence: TGTGCCAGCAGCCACCGGGACAGGGGGCACGAGCAGTACTTC. Its protein product is CASSHRDRGHEQYF. This rearrangement joins TRBV3-1 to TRBJ2-7, with TRBD1 matching 12 bases. This CDR3 spans 14 amino acids. Trimming removed 3 bases from V and 5 bases from J; junction bases left unmatched: 2. CDR1 and CDR2 from the germline V gene are LGHDT and YNNKEL (reference sequence).

The chain has TRBV3-1 and TRBJ2-2; a possible D gene is TRBD2 (6 bases). Germline CDR1 reads LGHDT; CDR2 reads YNNKEL (reference sequence). Trimming left V 4 bases short and J 6 bases short, with 18 bases between. There are 16 residues in the CDR3. CDR3 region: CASSPVMGGEAGELFF. The DNA for the CDR3 is TGTGCCAGCAGCCCGGTGATGGGGGGAGAGGCCGGGGAGCTGTTTTTT. The full variable domain, its missing parts supplied by reference TRBV3-1 and TRBJ2-2, is DTAVSQTPKYLVTQMGNDKSIKCEQNLGHDTMYWYKQDSKKFLKIMFSYNNKELIINETVPNRFSPKSPDKAHLNLHINSLELGDSAVYFCASSPVMGGEAGELFFGEGSRLTVL.

The chain is built from TRBV5-8 and TRBJ2-1; tentatively, D is TRBD2 (6 bases). Germline CDR1 reads SGHTS; CDR2 reads YDEGEE. V lost 4 bases to trimming and J lost 10 bases, with 9 bases between them. This CDR3 has 11 residues. In DNA, the CDR3 is TGTGCCAGCAGCACTCGGGGGGAGCAGTTCTTC. As protein: CASSTRGEQFF. Variable domain in full (rest from reference TRBV5-8 and TRBJ2-1): EAGVTQSPTHLIKTRGQQATLRCSPISGHTSVYWYQQALGLGLQFLLWYDEGEERNRGNFPPRFSGRQFPNYSSELNVNALELEDSALYLCASSTRGEQFFGPGTRLTVL.

Worth noting for this clonotype: A clone one base away is much larger, so this may be a read error. The rearrangement uses TRBV14 and TRBJ2-6; tentatively, D is TRBD1 or TRBD2 (5 bases each). In germline, CDR1 is SGHDN, CDR2 FVKESK. The CDR3 has 17 residues. CDR3 loop: CASSKVGSSSGANVPTF. DNA of the CDR3: TGTGCCAGCAGCAAGGTCGGTTCTAGCTCTGGGGCCAACGTCCCGACTTTC.

The chain employs TRBV2 and TRBJ2-3, with a tentative D call TRBD1 (6 bases). CDR1 SNHLY and CDR2 FYNNEI come from the germline V gene. Trimming took off 8 bases at V and 8 bases at J, with 11 bases between the two ends. CDR3 size: 11 residues. The CDR3 nucleotides are TGTGCCAGCGAGGGGGTGCGTACGCAGTATTTT. Its protein is CASEGVRTQYF.

This clonotype has only a few counts. The V call is TRBV7-2, the J call TRBJ2-7; 9 nucleotides match TRBD2. Germline V gene data show CDR1 as SGHTA and CDR2 as FQGNSA. The CDR3 is made up of 16 amino acids. The trim removed 5 bases at V and 2 bases at J, leaving 10 bases unmatched. As DNA, the CDR3 is TGTGCCAGCAGCCGTCGTAGCGGGAGCGAGACCTACGAGCAGTACTTC. Protein: CASSRRSGSETYEQYF.